What follows are 28 T cell receptor beta chains derived from one specimen sequenced in a study of cytomegalovirus exposure and HLA in healthy donors. 60 Vbeta and 13 Jbeta primers were used in PCR. Libraries were prepared by immunoSEQ multiplex PCR; TCRdb keeps only in-frame clonotypes and omits some of them. This repertoire shows 65,000 to 80,000 clones, less than 80% found once; its top ten account for 8% to 9%. What was sequenced was PBMCs. These receptors were taken from a middle-aged woman in good health and CMV-seropositive.

CDR3 residues: CASSFRLAGDTGELFF. In DNA, the CDR3 is TGTGCCAGCAGCTTTAGACTAGCGGGAGACACCGGGGAGCTGTTTTTT. The chain uses TRBV7-2 and TRBJ2-2, with 12 bases fitting TRBD2. The ends lost 3 bases at V and 3 bases at J; junction bases unmatched: 2. This CDR3 has 16 amino acids. Germline CDR1 SGHTA, CDR2 FQGNSA. The full variable domain, rest sourced from reference TRBV7-2 and TRBJ2-2, is GAGVSQSPSNKVTEKGKDVELRCDPISGHTALYWYRQSLGQGLEFLIYFQGNSAPDKSGLPSDRFSAERTGGSVSTLTIQRTQQEDSAVYLCASSFRLAGDTGELFFGEGSRLTVL.

The genes are TRBV12-5 and TRBJ2-1, with D hard to call. V lost 9 bases, J lost 8 bases, and 11 bases lay in between. Per germline, CDR1 LGHNT and CDR2 FRNRAP. The CDR3 length is 11 residues. The DNA of the CDR3 is TGTGCTAGCGCACTAACCCATGAGCAGTTCTTC. Translation gives CASALTHEQFF.

This chain links TRBV6-5 with TRBJ1-2, with D unclear. The V end lost 6 bases, the J end lost 8 bases, and 22 bases lay between the germline ends. This CDR3 spans 15 amino acids. Germline lookup yields CDR1 MNHEY and CDR2 SVGAGI. The CDR3 DNA follows: TGTGCCAGCAGCCTTACGGACGAGGGAACGGGAGGCTACACCTTC. Translation gives CASSLTDEGTGGYTF.

This clone was seen a handful of times. This chain uses TRBV11-2 with TRBJ1-3; D is unclear. Trimming removed 1 base from V and 4 bases from J, with 5 bases in between. The germline V gene has CDR1 SGHAT and CDR2 FQNNGV. The CDR3 consists of 13 residues. DNA of the CDR3: TGTGCCAGCAGCTTAGCTCTGGGAAACACCATATATTTT. This gives the protein CASSLALGNTIYF. Full variable domain (remainder filled in from reference TRBV11-2 and TRBJ1-3): EAGVAQSPRYKIIEKRQSVAFWCNPISGHATLYWYQQILGQGPKLLIQFQNNGVVDDSQLPKDRFSAERLKGVDSTLKIQPAKLEDSAVYLCASSLALGNTIYFGEGSWLTVV.

This chain uses TRBV27 with TRBJ2-5; TRBD2 might be the D (6 bases). The end of the DNA is better explained by TRBJ2-7, so the J call may be wrong. CDR1 is MNHEY and CDR2 is SMNVEV in the germline V gene (reference sequence). This CDR3 has 15 residues. The CDR3 nucleotides read TGTGCCAGCAGTGATATGAGAGGAGGGAGGTACGAGCAGTACTTC. Encoded protein: CASSDMRGGRYEQYF.

The rearrangement uses TRBV7-3 and TRBJ2-1, with 9 nucleotides matching TRBD2. V trimming: 3 bases; J trimming: 6 bases; junction bases outside the gene matches: 6. The CDR3 has 15 residues. CDR1 SGHTA and CDR2 FQGTGA come from the germline V gene. The CDR3 DNA reads TGTGCCAGCAGCTTGCTGGGCGGGGGGGCCAATGAGCAGTTCTTC. It encodes CASSLLGGGANEQFF. Full variable domain (outside the CDR3, taken from reference TRBV7-3 and TRBJ2-1): GAGVSQTPSNKVTEKGKYVELRCDPISGHTALYWYRQSLGQGPEFLIYFQGTGAADDSGLPNDRFFAVRPEGSVSTLKIQRTERGDSAVYLCASSLLGGGANEQFFGPGTRLTVL.

The rearrangement uses TRBV28 and TRBJ1-4, with a possible D match to TRBD1 (5 bases). Between the trimmed V and J ends, which lost 5 bases and 3 bases, there was a span of 13 bases. Germline lookup yields CDR1 MDHEN and CDR2 SYDVKM. There are 15 residues in the CDR3. DNA of the CDR3: TGTGCCAGCAGTACGCTCCGGGGGGCTAATGAAAAACTGTTTTTT. The encoded protein is CASSTLRGANEKLFF.

The chain carries TRBV2 and TRBJ2-5; tentative D call: TRBD1 (5 bases). The CDR3 covers 14 residues. From germline, CDR1 is SNHLY and CDR2 FYNNEI. V was trimmed by 6 bases and J by 4 bases, leaving 15 bases between them. CDR3 bases: TGTGCCAGCAGGAAGGACATTGGGTCAGAGACCCAGTACTTC. Translated, it gives CASRKDIGSETQYF.

This chain links TRBV19 with TRBJ1-6, with D maybe TRBD1 (6 bases). The CDR3 contains 13 residues. Between the trimmed V and J ends, which lost 8 bases and 7 bases, there was a span of 12 bases. Germline V gene sequence: CDR1 LNHDA, CDR2 SQIVND (reference sequence). The chain's CDR3 is CASSGVRNSPLHF. In nucleotides, the CDR3 is TGTGCCAGTTCAGGGGTGCGGAATTCACCCCTCCACTTT.

The chain has TRBV5-1 and TRBJ1-6; D not resolved. This CDR3 is 14 amino acids long. The V gene lost 4 bases and the J gene lost 6 bases, with 11 bases spanning the gap. The V gene's germline CDR1 is SGHRS and CDR2 YFSETQ. The CDR3 protein is CASSMPEGNSPLHF. Here the CDR3 DNA reads TGCGCCAGCAGCATGCCCGAGGGTAATTCACCCCTCCACTTT.

The chain couples TRBV4-3 to TRBJ2-1, with 7 bases aligning to TRBD2. The CDR3 loop spans 16 amino acids. From germline, CDR1 is LGHNA and CDR2 YSLEER. J lost 5 bases, V lost 1 base, and 8 bases had no gene match. DNA for the CDR3: TGCGCCAGCAGCCAAGGTCCGAGCGGGGAAAACAATGAGCAGTTCTTC. It specifies CASSQGPSGENNEQFF.

The V gene is TRBV11-3, the J gene TRBJ2-5, with 15 bases matching TRBD2. The junction had 7 bases not matched to a gene; V was cut back by 6 bases and J by 5 bases. CDR3 length equals 16 residues. CDR1 SGHNT and CDR2 YENEEA come from the germline V gene. The chain's CDR3 is CASSSTGTSGRETQYF. CDR3 bases: TGTGCCAGCAGTTCAACCGGGACTAGCGGGAGGGAGACCCAGTACTTC.

V gene TRBV11-2 combines with J gene TRBJ2-3, with TRBD2 identical over 11 bases. The CDR3 is 16 amino acids. V lost 2 bases to trimming and J lost 1 base; unmatched junction nucleotides: 2. The V gene's germline CDR1 is SGHAT and CDR2 FQNNGV. The DNA of the CDR3 is TGTGCCAGCAGCTTACTGACTAGCGGGGGCACAGATACGCAGTATTTT. It is translated as CASSLLTSGGTDTQYF.

The chain is built from TRBV7-2 and TRBJ1-2, with 9 bases fitting TRBD1. This CDR3 comprises 15 residues. Germline-derived CDR1 and CDR2 are SGHTA and FQGNSA. V gave up 1 base and J gave up 3 bases; unmatched junction bases: 3. The CDR3 loop reads CASSLGGQGDYGYTF. The CDR3 DNA reads as TGTGCCAGCAGCTTAGGGGGACAGGGAGACTATGGCTACACCTTC.

The genes are TRBV5-1 and TRBJ1-2; D is perhaps TRBD1 (5 bases). CDR3 length: 14 residues. Trimming took 3 bases from V and 7 from J, leaving 16 bases between them. CDR1 and CDR2 (germline): SGHRS, YFSETQ. The CDR3 protein is CASSSGLSPGGYTF. The CDR3 DNA reads as TGCGCCAGCAGCTCGGGACTATCCCCCGGTGGCTACACCTTC. Filled out from reference TRBV5-1 and TRBJ1-2, the complete variable domain reads KAGVTQTPRYLIKTRGQQVTLSCSPISGHRSVSWYQQTPGQGLQFLFEYFSETQRNKGNFPGRFSGRQFSNSRSEMNVSTLELGDSALYLCASSSGLSPGGYTFGSGTRLTVV.

The V gene is TRBV19, the J gene TRBJ2-3; 12 nucleotides line up with TRBD2. The V segment lost 2 bases and the J segment 4 bases; nucleotides outside the gene matches: 7. This CDR3 contains 17 residues. Looked up from germline, CDR1 is LNHDA and CDR2 is SQIVND (reference sequence). The CDR3 nucleotides read TGTGCCAGTAGTATAAGGACTAGCGGGGAAATGTCAGATACGCAGTATTTT. It specifies CASSIRTSGEMSDTQYF.

The chain carries TRBV11-2 and TRBJ2-1; no firm D call. The V gene's germline CDR1 is SGHAT and CDR2 FQNNGV. This CDR3 region has 14 residues. Between the trimmed V and J ends, which lost 1 base and 7 bases, there was a span of 11 bases. The CDR3 bases are TGTGCCAGCAGCTTAGCTCGGGTGGAAAATGAGCAGTTCTTC. Protein: CASSLARVENEQFF.

The chain links TRBV7-2 to TRBJ2-3; D is perhaps TRBD2 (6 bases). With 1 base removed from V and 2 bases from J, the gap between germline ends came to 13 bases. The CDR3 has 16 residues. Germline loops: CDR1 SGHTA, CDR2 FQGNSA. CDR3 in amino acids: CASSLGIAEITDTQYF. The CDR3 bases are TGTGCCAGCAGCTTAGGTATAGCGGAGATCACAGATACGCAGTATTTT.

The chain is built from TRBV5-4 and TRBJ2-5, with no clear D. Trimming left V 1 base short and J 5 bases short, with 6 bases between. CDR1 and CDR2 (germline): SGHNT, YYREEE (reference sequence). The CDR3 contains 12 residues. Written as DNA, the CDR3 is TGTGCCAGCAGCTTGTCCGGGGAGACCCAGTACTTC. Translating it yields CASSLSGETQYF. Full variable domain (outside the CDR3, taken from reference TRBV5-4 and TRBJ2-5): ETGVTQSPTHLIKTRGQQVTLRCSSQSGHNTVSWYQQALGQGPQFIFQYYREEENGRGNFPPRFSGLQFPNYSSELNVNALELDDSALYLCASSLSGETQYFGPGTRLLVL.

The V call is TRBV5-1, the J call TRBJ2-7, with TRBD2 matching 11 bases. CDR3 length equals 16 residues. The germline V gene has CDR1 SGHRS and CDR2 YFSETQ. V lost 4 bases and J lost 3; bases outside the gene matches: 9. The chain's CDR3 is CASSAEALAGVYEQYF. CDR3 bases: TGCGCCAGCAGCGCTGAGGCACTAGCGGGGGTCTACGAGCAGTACTTC.

The chain carries TRBV7-9 and TRBJ1-5; 9 bases are a match to TRBD1. The CDR3 is 15 residues long. With 4 bases clipped from V and 6 bases from J, the junction kept 7 bases outside the gene matches. Germline V gives CDR1 SEHNR, CDR2 FQNEAQ (reference sequence). CDR3 DNA: TGTGCCAGCAGCTCGCGGACAGGGGAAGGTCAGCCCCAGCATTTT. The encoded protein is CASSSRTGEGQPQHF. The full variable domain, rest sourced from reference TRBV7-9 and TRBJ1-5, is DTGVSQNPRHKITKRGQNVTFRCDPISEHNRLYWYRQTLGQGPEFLTYFQNEAQLEKSRLLSDRFSAERPKGSFSTLEIQRTEQGDSAMYLCASSSRTGEGQPQHFGDGTRLSIL.

The rearrangement links TRBV18 to TRBJ1-3; the match to TRBD1 covers 11 bases. Germline V CDR1 and CDR2: KGHSH, LQKENI. The CDR3 has 16 residues. Trimming cost V 6 bases and J 0 bases; bases outside gene matches: 4. The CDR3 DNA sequence: TGTGCCAGCTCCGAAGGACAGGGGGCCTCTGGAAACACCATATATTTT. Translating it yields CASSEGQGASGNTIYF.

The V gene is TRBV7-2, the J gene TRBJ1-3, with unresolved D. Germline assignment: CDR1 SGHTA and CDR2 FQGNSA. Trimming left V 5 bases short and J 2 bases short, with 10 bases between. This CDR3 is 14 amino acids long. CDR3 in DNA: TGTGCCAGCAGCCGTGGAGGAACTGGAAACACCATATATTTT. Its translation: CASSRGGTGNTIYF.

This rearrangement joins TRBV2 to TRBJ2-7; 8 bases map to TRBD1. The length of the CDR3 is 12 residues. V shed 8 bases and J 4 bases; nucleotides not matched to a gene: 4. Germline loops: CDR1 SNHLY, CDR2 FYNNEI. CDR3 bases: TGTGCCAGCGAGGACAGGGTTTACGAGCAGTACTTC. It specifies CASEDRVYEQYF. Full variable domain (rest looked up from reference TRBV2 and TRBJ2-7): EPEVTQTPSHQVTQMGQEVILRCVPISNHLYFYWYRQILGQKVEFLVSFYNNEISEKSEIFDDQFSVERPDGSNFTLKIRSTKLEDSAMYFCASEDRVYEQYFGPGTRLTVT.

The chain employs TRBV19 and TRBJ1-5, with 7 nucleotides matching TRBD1. The length of the CDR3 is 13 residues. V shed 5 bases, J shed 3 bases, and the junction held 1 base outside the gene matches. The germline V gene has CDR1 LNHDA and CDR2 SQIVND (reference sequence). In nucleotides, the CDR3 is TGTGCCAGTAGTGGGACAGTCAATCAGCCCCAGCATTTT. Its protein product is CASSGTVNQPQHF.

This clone has more than one count but fewer than ten. J is TRBJ1-4 and V is TRBV5-8; 7 bases fit TRBD1. Trimming took 0 bases from V and 1 from J; bases not matched to a gene: 0. Germline CDR1 SGHTS, CDR2 YDEGEE. This CDR3 is 15 amino acids long. Here the CDR3 DNA reads TGTGCCAGCAGCTTGGGACAGGGAACTAATGAAAAACTGTTTTTT. Its protein product is CASSLGQGTNEKLFF. The full variable domain, rest sourced from reference TRBV5-8 and TRBJ1-4, is EAGVTQSPTHLIKTRGQQATLRCSPISGHTSVYWYQQALGLGLQFLLWYDEGEERNRGNFPPRFSGRQFPNYSSELNVNALELEDSALYLCASSLGQGTNEKLFFGSGTQLSVL.

Only a few counts were recorded for this clone. This sequence joins TRBV5-6 and TRBJ2-3, with D maybe TRBD1 (5 bases). CDR1 is SGHDT, CDR2 YYEEEE, per germline. Between the trimmed V and J ends, which lost 7 bases and 0 bases, there was a span of 12 bases. CDR3 length equals 14 residues. CDR3 region: CASSGAGSTDTQYF. The CDR3 nucleotides read TGTGCCAGCTCCGGAGCAGGGAGCACAGATACGCAGTATTTT.

This chain connects TRBV2 to TRBJ2-7; tentative D call: TRBD1 (6 bases). The CDR3 spans 11 residues. Germline CDR1 SNHLY, CDR2 FYNNEI. The germline V and J ends were trimmed by 4 bases and 7 bases, with 8 bases remaining between them. The CDR3 coding sequence is TGTGCCAGCAGTGTTCAGGGGGAGCAGTACTTC. Its protein product is CASSVQGEQYF.